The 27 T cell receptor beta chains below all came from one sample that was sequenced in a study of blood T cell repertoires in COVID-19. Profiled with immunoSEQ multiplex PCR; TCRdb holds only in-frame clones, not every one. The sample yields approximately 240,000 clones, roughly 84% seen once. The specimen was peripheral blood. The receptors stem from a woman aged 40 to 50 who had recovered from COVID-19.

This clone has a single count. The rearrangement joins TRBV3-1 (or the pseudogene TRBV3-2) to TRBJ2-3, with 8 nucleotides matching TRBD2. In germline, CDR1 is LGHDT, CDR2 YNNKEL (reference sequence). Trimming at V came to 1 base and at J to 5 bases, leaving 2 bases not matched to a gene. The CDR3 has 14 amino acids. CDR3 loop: CASSQALAGDTQYF. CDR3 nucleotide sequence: TGTGCCAGCAGCCAAGCGCTAGCGGGAGATACGCAGTATTTT.

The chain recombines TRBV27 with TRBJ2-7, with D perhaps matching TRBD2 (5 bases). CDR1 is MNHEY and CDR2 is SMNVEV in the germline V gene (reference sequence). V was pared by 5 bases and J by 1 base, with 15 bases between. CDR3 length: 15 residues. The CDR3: CASSIRRTVSYEQYF. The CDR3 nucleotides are TGTGCCAGCAGTATTAGGAGGACGGTGTCCTACGAGCAGTACTTC.

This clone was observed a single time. CDR3 residues: CASWDRGLDSPLHF. CDR3 bases: TGTGCCAGCTGGGACAGGGGGCTAGATTCACCCCTCCACTTT. The chain links TRBV6-1 to TRBJ1-6, with 12 bases lining up with TRBD1. The CDR3 length is 14 residues. The V and J ends lost 8 bases and 8 bases, in that order; junction bases with no gene match: 4. Germline V CDR1 and CDR2: MNHNS, SASEGT.

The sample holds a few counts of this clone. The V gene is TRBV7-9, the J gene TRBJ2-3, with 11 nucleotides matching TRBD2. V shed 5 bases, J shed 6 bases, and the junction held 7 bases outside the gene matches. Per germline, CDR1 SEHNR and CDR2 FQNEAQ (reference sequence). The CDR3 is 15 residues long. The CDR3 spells CASSELAGGGDTQYF. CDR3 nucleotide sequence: TGTGCCAGCAGCGAGCTAGCGGGGGGTGGTGATACGCAGTATTTT.

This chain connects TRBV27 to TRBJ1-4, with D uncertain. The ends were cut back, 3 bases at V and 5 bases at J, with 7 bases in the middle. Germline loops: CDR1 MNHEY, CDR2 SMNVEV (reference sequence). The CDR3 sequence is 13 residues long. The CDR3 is CASSFVSNEKLFF. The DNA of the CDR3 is TGTGCCAGCAGTTTTGTTAGCAATGAAAAACTGTTTTTT.

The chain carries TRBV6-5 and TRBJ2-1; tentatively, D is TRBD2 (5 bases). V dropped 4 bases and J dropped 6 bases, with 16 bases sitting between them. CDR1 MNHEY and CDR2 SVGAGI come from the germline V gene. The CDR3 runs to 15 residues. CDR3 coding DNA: TGTGCCAGCAGTTCCCCTTCATCCCGGGGCAATGAGCAGTTCTTC. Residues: CASSSPSSRGNEQFF.

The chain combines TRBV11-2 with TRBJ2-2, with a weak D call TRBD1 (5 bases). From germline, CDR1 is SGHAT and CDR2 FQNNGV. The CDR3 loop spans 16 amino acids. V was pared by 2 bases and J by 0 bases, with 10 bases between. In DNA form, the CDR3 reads TGTGCCAGCAGCTTATATCCGGACACGAACACCGGGGAGCTGTTTTTT. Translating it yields CASSLYPDTNTGELFF. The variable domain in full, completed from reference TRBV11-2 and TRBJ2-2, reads EAGVAQSPRYKIIEKRQSVAFWCNPISGHATLYWYQQILGQGPKLLIQFQNNGVVDDSQLPKDRFSAERLKGVDSTLKIQPAKLEDSAVYLCASSLYPDTNTGELFFGEGSRLTVL.

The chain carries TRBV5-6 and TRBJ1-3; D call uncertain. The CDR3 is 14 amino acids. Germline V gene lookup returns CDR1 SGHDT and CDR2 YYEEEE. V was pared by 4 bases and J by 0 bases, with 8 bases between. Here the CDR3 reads CASSPWASGNTIYF. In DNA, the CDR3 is TGTGCCAGCAGCCCGTGGGCCTCTGGAAACACCATATATTTT. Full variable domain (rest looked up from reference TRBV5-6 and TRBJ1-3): DAGVTQSPTHLIKTRGQQVTLRCSPKSGHDTVSWYQQALGQGPQFIFQYYEEEERQRGNFPDRFSGHQFPNYSSELNVNALLLGDSALYLCASSPWASGNTIYFGEGSWLTVV.

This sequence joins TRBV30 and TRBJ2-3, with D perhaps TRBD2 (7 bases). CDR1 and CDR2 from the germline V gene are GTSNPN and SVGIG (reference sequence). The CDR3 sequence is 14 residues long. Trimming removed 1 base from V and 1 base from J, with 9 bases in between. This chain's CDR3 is CAWSAGGGTDTQYF. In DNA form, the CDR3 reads TGTGCCTGGAGTGCGGGGGGCGGCACAGATACGCAGTATTTT. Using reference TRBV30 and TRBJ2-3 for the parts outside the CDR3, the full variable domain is SQTIHQWPATLVQPVGSPLSLECTVEGTSNPNLYWYRQAAGRGLQLLFYSVGIGQISSEVPQNLSASRPQDRQFILSSKKLLLSDSGFYLCAWSAGGGTDTQYFGPGTRLTVL.

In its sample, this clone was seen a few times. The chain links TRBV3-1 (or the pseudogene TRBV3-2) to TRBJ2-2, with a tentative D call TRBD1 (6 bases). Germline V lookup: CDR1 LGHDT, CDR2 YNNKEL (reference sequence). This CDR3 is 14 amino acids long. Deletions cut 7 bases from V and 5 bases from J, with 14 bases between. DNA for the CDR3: TGTGCCAGCAACCCGAGGGGGAGAACCGGGGAGCTGTTTTTT. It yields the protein CASNPRGRTGELFF.

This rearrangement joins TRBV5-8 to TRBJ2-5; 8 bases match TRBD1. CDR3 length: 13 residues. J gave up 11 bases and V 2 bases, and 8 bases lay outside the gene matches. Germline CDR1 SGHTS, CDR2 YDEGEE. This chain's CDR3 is CASSLLPGGGQYF. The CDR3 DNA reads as TGTGCCAGCAGCTTACTCCCAGGGGGCGGACAGTACTTC.

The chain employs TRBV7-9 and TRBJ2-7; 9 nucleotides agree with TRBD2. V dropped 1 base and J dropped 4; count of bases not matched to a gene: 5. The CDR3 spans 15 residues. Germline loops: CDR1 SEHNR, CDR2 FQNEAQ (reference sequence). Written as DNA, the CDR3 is TGTGCCAGCAGCTTAGAGGCGGGGGGGCTATACGAGCAGTACTTC. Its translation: CASSLEAGGLYEQYF.

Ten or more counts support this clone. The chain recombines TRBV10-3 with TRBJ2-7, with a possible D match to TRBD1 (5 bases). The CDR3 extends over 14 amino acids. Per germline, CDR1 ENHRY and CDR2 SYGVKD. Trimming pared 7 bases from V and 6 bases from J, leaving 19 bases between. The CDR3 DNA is TGTGCCATCACCTCCGGCGGCCAGGGCGGCGAGCAGTACTTC. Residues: CAITSGGQGGEQYF.

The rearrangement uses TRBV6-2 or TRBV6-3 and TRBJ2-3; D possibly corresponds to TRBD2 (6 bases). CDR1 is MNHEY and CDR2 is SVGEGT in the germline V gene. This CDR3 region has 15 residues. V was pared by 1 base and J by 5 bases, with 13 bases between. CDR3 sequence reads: CASSYFAEGIDTQYF. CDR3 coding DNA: TGTGCCAGCAGTTACTTCGCGGAGGGAATAGATACGCAGTATTTT.

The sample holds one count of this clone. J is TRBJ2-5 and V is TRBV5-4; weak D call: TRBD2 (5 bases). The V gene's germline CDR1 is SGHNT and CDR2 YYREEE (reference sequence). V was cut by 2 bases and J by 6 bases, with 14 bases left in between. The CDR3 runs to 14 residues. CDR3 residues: CASSFGGPRQTQYF. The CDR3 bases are TGTGCCAGCAGCTTCGGCGGGCCGAGGCAGACCCAGTACTTC.

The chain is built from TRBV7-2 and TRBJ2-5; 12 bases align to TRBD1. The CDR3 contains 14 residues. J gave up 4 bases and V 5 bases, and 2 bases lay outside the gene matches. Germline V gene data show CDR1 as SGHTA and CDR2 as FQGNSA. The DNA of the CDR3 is TGTGCCAGCAGCAGGGGACAGGGGGCAGAGACCCAGTACTTC. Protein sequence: CASSRGQGAETQYF.

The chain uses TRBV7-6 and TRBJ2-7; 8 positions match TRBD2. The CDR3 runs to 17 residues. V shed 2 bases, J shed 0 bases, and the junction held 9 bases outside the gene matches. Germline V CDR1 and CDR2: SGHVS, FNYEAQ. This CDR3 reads CASSLLGSGKSSYEQYF. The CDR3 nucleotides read TGTGCCAGCAGCTTACTCGGTAGCGGGAAGAGCTCCTACGAGCAGTACTTC.

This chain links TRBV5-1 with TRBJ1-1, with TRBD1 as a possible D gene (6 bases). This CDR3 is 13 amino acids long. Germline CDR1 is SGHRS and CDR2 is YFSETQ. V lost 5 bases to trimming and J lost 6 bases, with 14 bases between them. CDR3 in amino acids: CASRGGPSAEAFF. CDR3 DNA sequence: TGCGCCAGCAGGGGGGGGCCGTCGGCTGAAGCTTTCTTT.

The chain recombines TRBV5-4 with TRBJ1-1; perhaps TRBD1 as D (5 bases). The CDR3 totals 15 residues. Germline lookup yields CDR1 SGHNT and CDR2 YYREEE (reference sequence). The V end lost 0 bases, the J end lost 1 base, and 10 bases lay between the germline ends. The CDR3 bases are TGTGCCAGCAGCTTGGTTCCAGGGCCGAACACTGAAGCTTTCTTT. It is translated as CASSLVPGPNTEAFF.

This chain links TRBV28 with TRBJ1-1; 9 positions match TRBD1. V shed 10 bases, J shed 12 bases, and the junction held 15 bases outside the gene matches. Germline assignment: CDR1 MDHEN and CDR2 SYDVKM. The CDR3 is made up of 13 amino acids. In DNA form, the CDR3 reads TGTGCCACCTCCCTGGAGGACAGGGGTAGAACTTTCTTT. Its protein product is CATSLEDRGRTFF.

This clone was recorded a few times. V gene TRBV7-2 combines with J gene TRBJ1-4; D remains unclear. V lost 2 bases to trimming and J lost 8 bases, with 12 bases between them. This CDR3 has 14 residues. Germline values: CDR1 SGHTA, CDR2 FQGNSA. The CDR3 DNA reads TGTGCCAGCAGCTTAAATACGGGTGGCGAAAAACTGTTTTTT. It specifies CASSLNTGGEKLFF.

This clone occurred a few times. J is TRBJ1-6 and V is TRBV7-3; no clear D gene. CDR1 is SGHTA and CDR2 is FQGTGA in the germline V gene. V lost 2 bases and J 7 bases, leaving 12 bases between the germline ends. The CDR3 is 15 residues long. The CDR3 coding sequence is TGTGCCAGCAGCTTACGCGGGGAATGGAATTCACCCCTCCACTTT. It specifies CASSLRGEWNSPLHF.

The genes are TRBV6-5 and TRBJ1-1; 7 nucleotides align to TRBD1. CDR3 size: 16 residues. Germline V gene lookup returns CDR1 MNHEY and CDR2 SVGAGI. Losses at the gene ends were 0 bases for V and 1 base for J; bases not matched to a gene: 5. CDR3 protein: CASSYSTGWRNTEAFF. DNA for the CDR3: TGTGCCAGCAGTTACTCGACAGGGTGGCGGAACACTGAAGCTTTCTTT.

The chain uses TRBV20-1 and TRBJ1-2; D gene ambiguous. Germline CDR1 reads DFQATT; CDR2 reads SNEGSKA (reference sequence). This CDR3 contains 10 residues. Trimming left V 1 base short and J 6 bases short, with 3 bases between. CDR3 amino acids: CSARGDGYTF. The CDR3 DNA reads TGCAGTGCTAGAGGAGATGGCTACACCTTC.

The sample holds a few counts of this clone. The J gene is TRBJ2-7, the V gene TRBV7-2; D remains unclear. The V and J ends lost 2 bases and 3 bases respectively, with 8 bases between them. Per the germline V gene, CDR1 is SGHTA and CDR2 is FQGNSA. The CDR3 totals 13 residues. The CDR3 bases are TGTGCCAGCAGCTTATCACAGCTCTACGAGCAGTACTTC. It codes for CASSLSQLYEQYF.

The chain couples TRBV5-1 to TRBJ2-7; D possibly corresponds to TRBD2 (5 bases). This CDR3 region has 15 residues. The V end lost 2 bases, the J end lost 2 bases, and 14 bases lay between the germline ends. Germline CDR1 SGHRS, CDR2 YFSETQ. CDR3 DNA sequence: TGCGCCAGCAGCTTAAGGCAGGACGGGGCCTACGAGCAGTACTTC. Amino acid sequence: CASSLRQDGAYEQYF.

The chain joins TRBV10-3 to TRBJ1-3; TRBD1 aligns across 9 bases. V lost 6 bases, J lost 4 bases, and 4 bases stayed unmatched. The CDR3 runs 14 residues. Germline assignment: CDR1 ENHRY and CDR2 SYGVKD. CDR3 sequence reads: CAIRQGAEGNTIYF. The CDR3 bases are TGTGCCATCAGACAGGGGGCGGAAGGAAACACCATATATTTT.